This T cell receptor (beta chain) is from a study of shared clonotypes between healthy human individuals. Background on the study: The donors, two women and a few men, were aged 18 to 49.

Germline V CDR1 and CDR2: SQVTM, ANQGSEA. This CDR3 comprises 12 residues. V was trimmed by 7 bases and J by 8 bases, leaving 15 bases between them. Researchers ran the assay at a deep level. The authors loaded roughly 180 ng DNA, 25,000 to 30,000 T cell genomes, into sorted-subset replicate PCRs. Assay: immunoSEQ multiplex PCR; the TCRdb copy retains only in-frame clones and omits some. The table has roughly 1,600,000 clones, 98% seen once. Material: naive CD4+ T cells sorted from blood. Subset in this sample: CD45RA+ positively selected. The chain couples TRBV29-1 to TRBJ2-1; D not certain. The TCR comes from a young man in good health. CDR3 coding DNA: TGCAGCGCCTCCCCCCGTGGCCATGAGCAGTTCTTC. Translation gives CSASPRGHEQFF.